These T cell receptor beta chains were read from a single sample in a study of blood T cell repertoires in COVID-19. Assay used: immunoSEQ multiplex PCR; TCRdb lists only in-frame clones, some missing. The sample holds 90,000 to 100,000 clones, roughly 80% seen once. The sample consisted of peripheral blood. The receptor source for this set is a woman of 80 years or more with acute or convalescent COVID-19. CDR3s include the opening cysteine and the closing phenylalanine or tryptophan. The order of the fields is J gene, D gene, clone size, V gene, CDR3 DNA, CDR3 protein. D genes are given only for firm matches. Not all rows give a size; the values are once, few, many and, for expanded clones, a class.

>TRBJ2-7|NA|NA|TRBV4-3
TGCGCCAGCAGCCATAATACCGAGGTCGAGCAGTACTTC
CASSHNTEVEQYF
>TRBJ1-5|TRBD1|NA|TRBV19
TGTGCCAGTAGTATGGTTGGGCAGGGGGCTGGTCAGCCCCAGCATTTT
CASSMVGQGAGQPQHF
>TRBJ1-6|TRBD1|once|TRBV6-2/TRBV6-3
TGTGCCAGCAGTCACGAAAGGACAGGGATTTCCTTCTCCTATAATTCACCCCTCCACTTT
CASSHERTGISFSYNSPLHF
>TRBJ2-2|NA|NA|TRBV7-2
TGTGCCAGCAGCTTCAGGGAAGCCGGGGAGCTGTTTTTT
CASSFREAGELFF
>TRBJ1-2|NA|NA|TRBV5-1
TGCGCCAGCAGCTCCCGGGGGGCGGACTATGGCTACACCTTC
CASSSRGADYGYTF
>TRBJ1-2|NA|once|TRBV28
TGTGCCAGCACCCCGGTCGGTGATGGCTACACCTTC
CASTPVGDGYTF
>TRBJ1-3|NA|NA|TRBV3-1/TRBV3-2
TGTGCCAGCAGCCGCCCGGCAGGGCCCTCTGGAAACACCATATATTTT
CASSRPAGPSGNTIYF
>TRBJ1-2|TRBD1|few|TRBV27
TGTGCCAGCAGCCTCCGGGACAGGGGATTCAATGGCTACACCTTC
CASSLRDRGFNGYTF
>TRBJ2-3|TRBD2|NA|TRBV30
TGTGCCTGGAGAGCTGCTAGCGGGGGCTCAGATACGCAGTATTTT
CAWRAASGGSDTQYF
>TRBJ1-6|TRBD1|once|TRBV6-1
TGTGCCAGCAGTGAAGATCCGGGACAGGCACTACCCCTCCACTTT
CASSEDPGQALPLHF
>TRBJ1-1|NA|NA|TRBV18
TGTGCCAGCTCACCACTAGGGGGCACTGAAGCTTTCTTT
CASSPLGGTEAFF
>TRBJ1-4|NA|NA|TRBV28
TGTGCCAGCAGACCCCCGGGGGGTCTCGAAAAACTGTTTTTT
CASRPPGGLEKLFF